The following is a TCR beta chain sequence with its context. The antigen remains undetermined. These data originate in a study of blood T cells in healthy people across ages. Study-wide results and caveats: Both naive CD4+ cell counts and diversity were greater in long-lived donors than in aged donors.

Total RNA extraction produced at least 5 micrograms (per sample) for the study. Using a J-beta primer mix together with a sample-barcoded 5' primer, a second PCR was run for roughly 6 to 12 cycles. TCRdb used MiXCR to reprocess the 5' RACE reads, holding one entry per CDR3 protein. Of 1,500,000 or so distinct CDR3 sequences in the sample, 35% to 45% are singletons; the top ten hold 4%. CDR1 and CDR2 (germline): DFQATT, SNEGSKA (reference sequence). V was pared by 6 bases and J by 5 bases, with 17 bases between. This CDR3 comprises 13 residues. Source material: blood. The rearrangement joins TRBV20-1 to TRBJ2-7; D gene ambiguous. The receptor was derived from a woman between 18 and 29 years old in good health. CDR3 in amino acids: CSARKIERHEQYF. The DNA of the CDR3 is TGCAGTGCGCGGAAGATCGAGAGACACGAGCAGTACTTC.